This T cell receptor beta chain was documented in a study of Ad26.COV2.S vaccination and SARS-CoV-2 variants. Study summary: Ad26.COV2.S arm of COV1001 included the donor. Once or twice, 56 days apart, Ad26.COV2.S was delivered intramuscularly.

Germline values: CDR1 MNHEY, CDR2 SVGAGI. CDR3 length equals 14 residues. V dropped 2 bases and J dropped 2 bases, with 9 bases sitting between them. The treatment was: roughly 19 received Ad26.COV2.S at low or high dose, single or two shots; roughly five received placebo; per-sample allocation not given. Sampling took place 63 days after the first vaccine or placebo injection. In Boston, an adult donor aged 18-55 years took part. Assay: immunoSEQ multiplex PCR; the TCRdb copy retains only in-frame clones and omits some. The sample holds over 400,000 clones, about 90% seen once. This receptor was taken from a person aged 18-60 years who received the Ad26.COV2.S COVID-19 vaccine or a placebo. The specimen was peripheral blood, collected in a trial of Ad26.COV2.S vaccine versus placebo. This chain uses TRBV6-5 with TRBJ1-1; D is perhaps TRBD1 (6 bases). The CDR3 loop is CASSYLGGNTEAFF. The CDR3 coding sequence is TGTGCCAGCAGTTACCTAGGGGGAAACACTGAAGCTTTCTTT.